The T cell receptor (beta chain) under discussion was sequenced for a study of blood T cells in healthy people across ages. Study outcomes and limitations: Investigators treated diversity estimates from one million T cells as underestimates.

This CDR3 is 15 amino acids long. Germline lookup yields CDR1 SGHAT and CDR2 FQNNGV. V shed 4 bases, J shed 1 base, and the junction held 4 bases outside the gene matches. Donation came from healthy Caucasian individuals in Russia who were aged about 6 to 95. A word on this clonotype: The antigen remains unidentified.

The authors ran a second PCR of about 6 to 12 cycles using a sample-barcoded 5' primer and a J-beta primer mix. TCRdb re-analysed the 5' RACE reads in MiXCR, keeping a single row per CDR3 protein. The top ten clones hold approximately 29% of a sample with a few hundred thousand distinct CDR3 sequences, roughly 26% of them seen once. The sequenced sample was blood. The chain has TRBV11-2 and TRBJ2-3, with 8 bases identical to TRBD1. The clonotype originates from a woman between 65 and 79 years old in good health. The CDR3: CASSSRTGRTDTQYF. DNA of the CDR3: TGTGCCAGCAGCTCCCGGACAGGGCGCACAGATACGCAGTATTTT.